This TCR beta chain was identified during a study of cytomegalovirus exposure and HLA in healthy donors. General observations from the study: Researchers reported in a later analysis that a missense DCLRE1C variant was tied to TCR beta V- and J-gene trimming. Across all donors, roughly uniform sequencing depth was an assumption of the presence/absence analyses.

At the time of sampling, donors were nominally healthy, though unrecorded immune exposures were likely. J was trimmed by 1 base and V by 5 bases; bases with no gene match: 6. This CDR3 is 15 amino acids long. From germline, CDR1 is SGHTA and CDR2 FQGNSA. PCR employed 60 Vbeta and 13 Jbeta primers. The table came from immunoSEQ multiplex PCR; TCRdb's copy has only in-frame clones and leaves some out. The sample carries fewer than 120,000 clones, 70% to 90% recorded once. As regards this clone: Its antigen is still unknown.

This TCR came from a man between 40 and 49 years old in good health and CMV-seronegative. Material for sequencing was PBMCs. The V gene is TRBV7-2, the J gene TRBJ2-7; 9 bases match TRBD1. The CDR3 DNA reads TGTGCCAGCAGCGATGGGACAGGGAGTTCCTACGAGCAGTACTTC. Its translation: CASSDGTGSSYEQYF.